Below are 19 T cell receptor beta chains sequenced from a single sample in a study of T cell repertoires in cytomegalovirus infection. For these receptors, no antigen is known. TCRdb reanalysed the reads using MiXCR and keeps one entry per CDR3 protein. The sample includes approximately 310,000 distinct CDR3 sequences, roughly 25% seen only once; the top ten take about 14%. The sample was cultured PBMCs, taken from culture after CMV antigen stimulation. These receptors originate from a human donor in good health (CMV status not recorded). Some clones in this sample may be carry-over from other donors' samples.

On this clonotype itself: At one of its ends the junction is not consistent with the germline gene, which may arise from a read error. The J gene is TRBJ2-1, the V gene TRBV7-7; 10 bases align to TRBD2. There are 18 residues in the CDR3. Looked up from germline, CDR1 is SSHAT and CDR2 is FNYEAQ (reference sequence). CDR3 DNA: TGTGCTAGCAGCTCCAATCCACTAGCGGGGAGCTCCTACAATGAGCAGTTCTTC. Its protein product is CASSSNPLAGSSYNEQFF.

This rearrangement joins TRBV28 to TRBJ2-2; perhaps D is TRBD1 or TRBD2 (5 bases each). Germline V gene data show CDR1 as MDHEN and CDR2 as SYDVKM. The CDR3 contains 15 residues. V was cut by 4 bases and J by 1 base, with 10 bases left in between. The CDR3 DNA reads as TGTGCCAGCAGTTCCGTGAGGGGGAACACCGGGGAGCTGTTTTTT. It yields the protein CASSSVRGNTGELFF. The full variable domain, completed using reference TRBV28 and TRBJ2-2, is DVKVTQSSRYLVKRTGEKVFLECVQDMDHENMFWYRQDPGLGLRLIYFSYDVKMKEKGDIPEGYSVSREKKERFSLILESASTNQTSMYLCASSSVRGNTGELFFGEGSRLTVL.

The J gene is TRBJ2-2, the V gene TRBV5-6, with D unresolved. V was pared by 3 bases and J by 5 bases, with 11 bases between. The CDR3 is 14 residues long. Germline-derived CDR1 and CDR2 are SGHDT and YYEEEE. The CDR3 nucleotides are TGTGCCAGCAGCTCAACTATAGGGACCGGGGAGCTGTTTTTT. Amino acids: CASSSTIGTGELFF.

This clonotype has only a few counts. The rearrangement uses TRBV12-3 or TRBV12-4 and TRBJ2-1; D gene uncertain. V was pared by 2 bases and J by 9 bases, with 14 bases between. This CDR3 has 14 residues. CDR3 protein: CASSLRGRGGEQFF. The CDR3, as DNA: TGTGCCAGCAGTTTACGCGGTAGAGGTGGTGAGCAGTTCTTC.

This clonotype was seen repeatedly, ten times or more. The chain uses TRBV7-2 and TRBJ2-1, with no clear D. CDR1 SGHTA and CDR2 FQGNSA come from the germline V gene. The CDR3 has 16 residues. Between the trimmed V and J ends, which lost 0 bases and 6 bases, there was a span of 15 bases. CDR3 region: CASSLAGYQPSNEQFF. CDR3 in DNA: TGTGCCAGCAGCTTAGCGGGGTACCAGCCCAGCAATGAGCAGTTCTTC.

V and J are TRBV7-2 and TRBJ2-7, with unresolved D. From germline, CDR1 is SGHTA and CDR2 FQGNSA. The CDR3 contains 13 residues. V was trimmed by 10 bases and J by 2 bases, leaving 15 bases between them. The CDR3 sequence: CATAPGPPYEQYF. CDR3 nucleotides: TGTGCCACCGCTCCCGGACCGCCCTACGAGCAGTACTTC.

The chain uses TRBV20-1 and TRBJ2-7, with TRBD2 matching over 9 bases. The V gene end was trimmed by 0 bases and the J gene end by 1 base; junction bases not matched to a gene: 13. Germline V CDR1 and CDR2: DFQATT, SNEGSKA (reference sequence). The CDR3 is made up of 18 amino acids. Here the CDR3 reads CSARDASGNLRGSYEQYF. CDR3 sequence (DNA): TGCAGTGCTAGAGATGCTAGCGGGAATCTGAGAGGTTCCTACGAGCAGTACTTC.

V is TRBV10-3 and J is TRBJ2-3; 8 bases are a match to TRBD2. The germline gives CDR1 ENHRY, CDR2 SYGVKD. The V and J ends lost 6 bases and 3 bases, in that order; junction bases with no gene match: 8. The CDR3 spans 15 residues. CDR3 nucleotides: TGTGCCATCAGGATGGGAACTAGCGGTACAGATACGCAGTATTTT. Protein: CAIRMGTSGTDTQYF.

This clonotype was observed a single time. The chain recombines TRBV12-3 or TRBV12-4 with TRBJ1-6; D perhaps matches TRBD1 (6 bases). V lost 6 bases and J 18 bases, leaving 15 bases between the germline ends. The CDR3 extends over 11 amino acids. DNA for the CDR3: TGTGCCAGCAGCAGGGGTCTTCAGCGCCACTTT. This gives the protein CASSRGLQRHF.

This clonotype was seen a handful of times. V gene TRBV4-1 combines with J gene TRBJ2-7; 8 bases agree with TRBD1. After removal of 4 bases from V and 6 bases from J, the junction contained 5 bases not matched to a gene. The germline V gene encodes CDR1 MGHRA and CDR2 YSYEKL. This CDR3 region has 13 residues. CDR3 loop: CASSLDRAGEQYV. CDR3 sequence (DNA): TGCGCCAGCAGCCTGGACAGGGCTGGCGAGCAGTACGTC.

This clonotype has at least ten counts. The chain joins TRBV7-2 to TRBJ2-5; the match to TRBD2 covers 9 bases. This CDR3 has 16 residues. V lost 1 base, J lost 0 bases, and 3 bases stayed unmatched. Per the germline V gene, CDR1 is SGHTA and CDR2 is FQGNSA. The CDR3 bases are TGTGCCAGCAGCTTAGGACTAGCGGCGTACCAAGAGACCCAGTACTTC. Residues: CASSLGLAAYQETQYF.

This clonotype was seen just once. A much larger clonotype is one base distant, so this may be a read error. This chain uses TRBV7-2 with TRBJ1-1; 7 bases fit TRBD1. CDR3 length: 13 residues. Germline CDR1 is SGHTA and CDR2 is FQGNSA. The CDR3 DNA sequence: TGTGCCAGCAGCGTGGACAGGATCGGTGAAGCTCTCTTT. Encoded protein: CASSVDRIGEALF.

This clonotype was detected ten times or more. Sequence at one end of the junction differs from germline and may be a read error. The CDR3 protein is CASSWAPVGTDTQYF. The CDR3 DNA reads TGTGCCAGCAGCTGGGCCCCCGTCGGCACGGATACGCAGTATTTT. The V gene is TRBV7-2, the J gene TRBJ2-3; D call uncertain. The CDR3 has 15 amino acids. Per the germline V gene, CDR1 is SGHTA and CDR2 is FQGNSA. The full variable domain, with the rest looked up from reference TRBV7-2 and TRBJ2-3, is GAGVSQSPSNKVTEKGKDVELRCDPISGHTALYWYRQSLGQGLEFLIYFQGNSAPDKSGLPSDRFSAERTGGSVSTLTIQRTQQEDSAVYLCASSWAPVGTDTQYFGPGTRLTVL.

This clonotype was seen more than once but under ten times. The V call is TRBV24-1, the J call TRBJ2-1, with 7 bases identical to TRBD1. The CDR3 sequence is 14 residues long. Germline V gives CDR1 KGHDR, CDR2 SFDVKD. Germline trimming cut 6 bases from V and 3 bases from J; bases unmatched to any gene: 4. CDR3 bases: TGTGCCACCAGTAGGGACAGAGGCTACAATGAGCAGTTCTTC. It specifies CATSRDRGYNEQFF.

The CDR3 sequence: CASGLVPVANTEAFF. As DNA, the CDR3 is TGTGCTAGTGGTTTGGTTCCGGTGGCCAACACTGAAGCTTTCTTT. V and J are TRBV12-5 and TRBJ1-1; D uncertain. The germline V gene has CDR1 LGHNT and CDR2 FRNRAP. V was cut by 0 bases and J by 2 bases, with 10 bases left in between. CDR3 size: 15 residues.

This clonotype was counted between two and nine times. J is TRBJ2-2 and V is TRBV7-6, with 11 bases fitting TRBD1. The V segment lost 5 bases and the J segment 3 bases; nucleotides outside the gene matches: 5. The CDR3 loop spans 16 amino acids. Germline CDR1 reads SGHVS; CDR2 reads FNYEAQ. The CDR3 is CASSPPGQGDTGELFF. CDR3 nucleotides: TGTGCCAGCAGCCCTCCGGGACAGGGGGACACCGGGGAGCTGTTTTTT.

V and J are TRBV6-2 or TRBV6-3 and TRBJ2-1; D unclear. Between the trimmed V and J ends, which lost 6 bases and 5 bases, there was a span of 11 bases. Germline V lookup: CDR1 MNHEY, CDR2 SVGEGT. This CDR3 is 13 amino acids long. CDR3 nucleotide sequence: TGTGCCAGCAGAATGACTGTTGACAATGAGCAGTTCTTC. Translated, it gives CASRMTVDNEQFF.

This clonotype showed up just a few times. CDR3: CSATNPQGYTEAFF. In DNA, the CDR3 is TGCAGTGCTACCAACCCTCAGGGTTACACTGAAGCTTTCTTT. V usage is TRBV20-1 and J usage is TRBJ1-1; possible D gene TRBD1, 5 bases. Trimming removed 4 bases from V and 3 bases from J, with 15 bases in between. This CDR3 spans 14 amino acids. From germline, CDR1 is DFQATT and CDR2 SNEGSKA (reference sequence).

J is TRBJ2-3 and V is TRBV7-2, with 7 positions matching TRBD2. Per the germline V gene, CDR1 is SGHTA and CDR2 is FQGNSA. V lost 2 bases and J lost 5; bases outside the gene matches: 7. The CDR3 is 15 amino acids. The CDR3 is CASSLMSGDGDTQYF. In DNA, the CDR3 is TGTGCCAGCAGCTTAATGAGCGGGGACGGAGATACGCAGTATTTT.